This TCR beta chain was observed in a study of blood T cell repertoires in COVID-19. Study in general: Both acute and convalescent COVID-19 samples were obtained from the United States, Italy and Spain. The cDNA or gDNA used as material had been derived from T cells, B-cell-depleted T cells, or PBMCs.

The V end was cut by 3 bases, the J end by 6 bases, with 17 bases between. The CDR3 consists of 15 residues. Germline V gene lookup returns CDR1 MNHEY and CDR2 SMNVEV (reference sequence). Profiling relied on immunoSEQ multiplex PCR, and the TCRdb table lists in-frame clones only, not all of them. The sample gives a few hundred thousand clones, about 87% of which show up once; roughly 4% is in the top ten. Material: peripheral blood. This receptor was taken from a man aged 55 to 70 who had recovered from COVID-19. This chain links TRBV27 with TRBJ1-2; possibly TRBD1 for D (5 bases). DNA for the CDR3: TGTGCCAGCAGTTTGGCGTCAGGGATTAGGAATGGCTACACCTTC. Amino acid sequence: CASSLASGIRNGYTF.